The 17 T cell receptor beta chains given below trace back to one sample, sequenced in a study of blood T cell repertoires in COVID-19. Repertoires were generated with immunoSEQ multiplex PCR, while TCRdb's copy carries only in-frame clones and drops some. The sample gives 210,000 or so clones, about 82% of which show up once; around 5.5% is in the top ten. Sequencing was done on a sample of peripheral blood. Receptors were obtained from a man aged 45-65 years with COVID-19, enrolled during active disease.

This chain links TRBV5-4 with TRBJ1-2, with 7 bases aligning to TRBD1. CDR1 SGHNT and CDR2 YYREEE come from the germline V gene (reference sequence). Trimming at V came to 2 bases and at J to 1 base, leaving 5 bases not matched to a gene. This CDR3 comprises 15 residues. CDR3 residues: CASSFRQGDNYGYTF. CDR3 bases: TGTGCCAGCAGCTTTAGACAGGGAGATAACTATGGCTACACCTTC. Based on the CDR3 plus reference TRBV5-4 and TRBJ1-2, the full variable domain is ETGVTQSPTHLIKTRGQQVTLRCSSQSGHNTVSWYQQALGQGPQFIFQYYREEENGRGNFPPRFSGLQFPNYSSELNVNALELDDSALYLCASSFRQGDNYGYTFGSGTRLTVV.

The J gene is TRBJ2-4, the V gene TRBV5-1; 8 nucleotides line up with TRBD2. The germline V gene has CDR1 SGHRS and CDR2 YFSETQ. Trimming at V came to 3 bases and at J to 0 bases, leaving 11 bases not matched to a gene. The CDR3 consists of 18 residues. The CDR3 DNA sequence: TGCGCCAGCAGCTCTCTCACTAGCGGCGGGGGAGCCAAAAACATTCAGTACTTC. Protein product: CASSSLTSGGGAKNIQYF.

CDR3 DNA: TGTGCCAGGCCGCTCGTCAGCCGAGCGGCAAGCTCTGGGGCCAACGTCCTGACTTTC. Its translation: CARPLVSRAASSGANVLTF. The rearrangement uses TRBV11-3 and TRBJ2-6; TRBD2 might be the D (5 bases). This CDR3 has 19 residues. From germline, CDR1 is SGHNT and CDR2 YENEEA. Trimming removed 9 bases at V and 0 bases at J, with 24 bases between.

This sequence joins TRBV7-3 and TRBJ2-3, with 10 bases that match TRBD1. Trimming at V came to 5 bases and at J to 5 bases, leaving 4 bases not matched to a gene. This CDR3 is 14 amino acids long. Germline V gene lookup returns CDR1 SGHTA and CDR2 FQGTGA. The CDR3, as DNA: TGTGCCAGCAGCCAGACAGGGGGCGTAGATACGCAGTATTTT. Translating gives CASSQTGGVDTQYF. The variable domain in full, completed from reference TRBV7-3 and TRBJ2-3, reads GAGVSQTPSNKVTEKGKYVELRCDPISGHTALYWYRQSLGQGPEFLIYFQGTGAADDSGLPNDRFFAVRPEGSVSTLKIQRTERGDSAVYLCASSQTGGVDTQYFGPGTRLTVL.

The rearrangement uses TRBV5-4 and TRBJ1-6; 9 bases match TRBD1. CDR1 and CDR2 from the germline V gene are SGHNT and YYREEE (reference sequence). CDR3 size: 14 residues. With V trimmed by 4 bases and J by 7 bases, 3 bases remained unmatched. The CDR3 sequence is CASSPGQGNSPLHF. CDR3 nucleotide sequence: TGTGCCAGCAGCCCGGGACAGGGAAATTCACCCCTCCACTTT.

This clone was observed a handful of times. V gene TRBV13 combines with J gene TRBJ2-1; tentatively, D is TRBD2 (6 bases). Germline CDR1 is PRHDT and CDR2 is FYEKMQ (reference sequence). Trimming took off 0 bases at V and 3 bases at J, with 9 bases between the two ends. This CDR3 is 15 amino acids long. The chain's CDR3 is CASSLGSGLYNEQFF. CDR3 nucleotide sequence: TGTGCCAGCAGCTTAGGTAGCGGCCTCTACAATGAGCAGTTCTTC.

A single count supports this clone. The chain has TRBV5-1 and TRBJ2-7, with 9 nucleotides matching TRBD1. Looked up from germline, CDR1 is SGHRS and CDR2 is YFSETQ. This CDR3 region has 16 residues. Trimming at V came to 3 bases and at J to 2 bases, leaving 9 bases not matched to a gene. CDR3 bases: TGCGCCAGCAGCTACTTACAGGGGGCCCTAACCTACGAGCAGTACTTC. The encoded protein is CASSYLQGALTYEQYF.

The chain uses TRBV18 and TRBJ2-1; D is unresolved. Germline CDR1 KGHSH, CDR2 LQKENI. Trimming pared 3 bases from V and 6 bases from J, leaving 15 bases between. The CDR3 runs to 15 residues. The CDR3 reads CASSPANPRINEQFF. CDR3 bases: TGTGCCAGCTCACCCGCAAATCCGAGAATCAATGAGCAGTTCTTC.

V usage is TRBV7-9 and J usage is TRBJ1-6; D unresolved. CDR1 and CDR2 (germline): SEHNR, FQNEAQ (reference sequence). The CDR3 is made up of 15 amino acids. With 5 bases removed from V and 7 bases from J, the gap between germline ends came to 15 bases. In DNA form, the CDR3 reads TGTGCCAGCAGCCGGGGATACGAGGCAAATTCACCCCTCCACTTT. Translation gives CASSRGYEANSPLHF.

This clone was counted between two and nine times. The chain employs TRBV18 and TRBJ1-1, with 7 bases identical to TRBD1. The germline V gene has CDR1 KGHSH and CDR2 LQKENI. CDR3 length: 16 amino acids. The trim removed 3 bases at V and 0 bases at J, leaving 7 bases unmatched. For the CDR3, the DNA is TGTGCCAGCTCACCGGACCACAGGGGTATGAACACTGAAGCTTTCTTT. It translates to CASSPDHRGMNTEAFF. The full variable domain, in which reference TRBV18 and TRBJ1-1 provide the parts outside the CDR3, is NAGVMQNPRHLVRRRGQEARLRCSPMKGHSHVYWYRQLPEEGLKFMVYLQKENIIDESGMPKERFSAEFPKEGPSILRIQQVVRGDSAAYFCASSPDHRGMNTEAFFGQGTRLTVV.

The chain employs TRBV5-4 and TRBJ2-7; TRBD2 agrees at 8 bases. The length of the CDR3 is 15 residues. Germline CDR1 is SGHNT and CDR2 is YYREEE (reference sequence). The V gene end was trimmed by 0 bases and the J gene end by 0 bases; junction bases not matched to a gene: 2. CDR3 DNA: TGTGCCAGCAGCTTGGTTAGCGGGACCTCCTACGAGCAGTACTTC. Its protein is CASSLVSGTSYEQYF.

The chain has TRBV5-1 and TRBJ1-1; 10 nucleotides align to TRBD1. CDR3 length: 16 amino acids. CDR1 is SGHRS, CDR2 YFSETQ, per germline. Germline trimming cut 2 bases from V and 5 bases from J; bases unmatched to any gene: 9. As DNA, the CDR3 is TGCGCCAGCAGCTTCAGACAGGGGGCTATCTCGACTGAAGCTTTCTTT. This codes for CASSFRQGAISTEAFF.

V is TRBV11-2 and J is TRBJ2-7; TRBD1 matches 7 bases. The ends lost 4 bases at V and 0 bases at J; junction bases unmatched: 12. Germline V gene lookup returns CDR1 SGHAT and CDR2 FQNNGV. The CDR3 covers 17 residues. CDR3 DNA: TGTGCCAGCAGCTCTCAACACTCCGGGACAGACTCCTACGAGCAGTACTTC. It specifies CASSSQHSGTDSYEQYF.

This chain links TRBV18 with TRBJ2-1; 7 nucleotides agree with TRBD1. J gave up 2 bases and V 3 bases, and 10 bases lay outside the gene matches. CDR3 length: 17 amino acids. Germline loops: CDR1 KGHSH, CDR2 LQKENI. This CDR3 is CASSPIAGTVAYNEQFF. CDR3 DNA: TGTGCCAGCTCACCTATAGCCGGGACAGTAGCCTACAATGAGCAGTTCTTC.

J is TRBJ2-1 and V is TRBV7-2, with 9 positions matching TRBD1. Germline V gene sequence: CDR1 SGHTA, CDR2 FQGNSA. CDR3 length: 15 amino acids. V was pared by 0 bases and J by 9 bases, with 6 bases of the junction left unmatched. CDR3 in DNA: TGTGCCAGCAGCTTAGCTCGGACAGGGGCGAGTGAGCAGTTCTTC. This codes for CASSLARTGASEQFF. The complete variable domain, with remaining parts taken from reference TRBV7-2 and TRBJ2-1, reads GAGVSQSPSNKVTEKGKDVELRCDPISGHTALYWYRQSLGQGLEFLIYFQGNSAPDKSGLPSDRFSAERTGGSVSTLTIQRTQQEDSAVYLCASSLARTGASEQFFGPGTRLTVL.

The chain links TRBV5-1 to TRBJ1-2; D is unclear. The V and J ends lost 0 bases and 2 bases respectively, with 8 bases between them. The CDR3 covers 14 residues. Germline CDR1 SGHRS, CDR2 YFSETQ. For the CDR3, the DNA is TGCGCCAGCAGCTTGGATCGGGGAAACTATGGCTACACCTTC. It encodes CASSLDRGNYGYTF. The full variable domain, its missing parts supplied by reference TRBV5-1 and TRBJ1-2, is KAGVTQTPRYLIKTRGQQVTLSCSPISGHRSVSWYQQTPGQGLQFLFEYFSETQRNKGNFPGRFSGRQFSNSRSEMNVSTLELGDSALYLCASSLDRGNYGYTFGSGTRLTVV.

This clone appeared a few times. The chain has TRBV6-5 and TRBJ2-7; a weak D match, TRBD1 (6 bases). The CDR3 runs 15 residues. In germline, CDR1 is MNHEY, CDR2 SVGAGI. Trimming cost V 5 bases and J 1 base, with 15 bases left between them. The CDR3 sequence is CASSPSRDISYEQYF. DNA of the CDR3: TGTGCCAGCAGTCCCTCCCGGGACATATCCTACGAGCAGTACTTC.